The T cell receptor (beta chain) under discussion was sequenced for a study of PD-1 blockade in classical Hodgkin lymphoma. Study results and caveats: Complete responders had baseline diversity similar to newly diagnosed patients. Factors driving the repertoire differences, possibly disease activity or prior therapy, remain undefined. Reports indicated that newly diagnosed patients had lower baseline TCR diversity than healthy donors did. A significant rise in TCR diversity by C4D1 was seen for CD4+ but not CD8+ cells.

With respect to this clone: As yet, its antigen is unknown.

The patients all showed relapse after autologous stem cell transplantation, while their brentuximab vedotin exposure varied. Some clones are missing from TCRdb's copy, which holds only in-frame ones; the method was immunoSEQ multiplex PCR. The data contain 13,000 or so clones, around 80% of them singletons. The sequence was obtained from a human donor with classical Hodgkin lymphoma. The material was peripheral blood mononuclear cells (PBMCs), obtained at baseline.

Here the CDR3 reads CASSQEWGRGELFF. In DNA form, the CDR3 reads TGCGCCAGCAGCCAAGAGTGGGGAAGGGGGGAGCTGTTTTTT. This rearrangement joins TRBV4-3 to TRBJ2-2; D is ambiguous. The germline V and J ends were trimmed by 0 bases and 8 bases, with 10 bases remaining between them. This CDR3 is built from 14 residues. Germline V gene lookup returns CDR1 LGHNA and CDR2 YSLEER.